Listed below are T cell receptor beta chains from one sample, sequenced in a study of PD-1 blockade in classical Hodgkin lymphoma. Generated by immunoSEQ multiplex PCR, the TCRdb table keeps only in-frame clones and is missing some. The sample has about 13,000 clones; 90% are singletons. The input for sequencing was CD4+ T cells from blood, taken at baseline. The source of these receptors is a human donor with classical Hodgkin lymphoma. CDR3s include the opening cysteine and the closing phenylalanine or tryptophan. D genes are given only for firm matches. Rows may omit the clone size; those that give it use once, few, many or a size class.

NA TRBJ1-6 TRBV19 NA TGTGCCAGTAGCGCCGGACGTATTAAAATCCGGGGCGGTAATTCACCCCTCCACTTT CASSAGRIKIRGGNSPLHF
NA TRBJ2-1 TRBV5-1 NA TGCGCCAGCATCCCCACTAGAGACAATGAGCAGTTCTTC CASIPTRDNEQFF
TRBD1 TRBJ2-5 TRBV5-4 NA TGTGCCAGCAGCCAGACAGGGGGGGCCATAGAGACCCAGTACTTC CASSQTGGAIETQYF
NA TRBJ2-7 TRBV11-2 NA TGTGCCAGCAGCTCATATCGGGACGGAGCCTACGAGCAGTACTTC CASSSYRDGAYEQYF
TRBD1 TRBJ1-2 TRBV4-1 NA TGCGCCAGCAGCCAAAAACAGGGGGGGAACTATGGCTACACCTTC CASSQKQGGNYGYTF
NA TRBJ2-5 TRBV28 NA TGTGCCAGCAGTAACCGGGACTACCAAGAGACCCAGTACTTC CASSNRDYQETQYF
TRBD1 TRBJ1-1 TRBV5-1 NA TGCGCCAGCAGCTTGGACGCGGGACAGAAAGCTTTCTTT CASSLDAGQKAFF
TRBD1 TRBJ2-7 TRBV5-1 once TGCGCCAGCAGCGGGACAGGGTTGGCCGAGCAGTACTTC CASSGTGLAEQYF
NA TRBJ1-1 TRBV4-1 NA TGCGCCAGCAGCCAAGGAATCGGGCTGATGAACACTGAAGCTTTCTTT CASSQGIGLMNTEAFF
NA TRBJ1-4 TRBV5-1 NA TGCGCCAGCAGGTTGACAGGAGGAGGCGAAAAACTGTTTTTT CASRLTGGGEKLFF
NA TRBJ1-2 TRBV28 NA TGTGCCAGCAGTTCCCCCGCGGGGGGGTTTTTTGGCTACACCTTC CASSSPAGGFFGYTF
NA TRBJ2-5 TRBV7-8 once TGTGCCAGCAGCTTTGCTGGGCAAGAGACCCAGTACTTC CASSFAGQETQYF
TRBD2 TRBJ2-2 TRBV5-4 once TGTGCCAGCAGCCCTGAGTTAGTAGCGGGAGGAGTCCGGGAGCTGTTTTTT CASSPELVAGGVRELFF
TRBD1 TRBJ2-7 TRBV28 NA TGTGCCAGCAGTTTAATGTGGTCTCGCCCCGGGGACAGGGGAGAATACGAGCAGTACTTC CASSLMWSRPGDRGEYEQYF
NA TRBJ1-5 TRBV5-5 NA TGTGCCAGCAGCAGAGAGGCGCAGGGACGCAATCAGCCCCAGCATTTT CASSREAQGRNQPQHF
NA TRBJ2-5 TRBV7-2 NA TGTGCCAGCAGCTTAGTTTCGGGGCAGTACCAAGAGACCCAGTACTTC CASSLVSGQYQETQYF
TRBD1 TRBJ1-6 TRBV7-8 NA TGTGCCAGCAGCCTACAGGGGGCCTTTTCACCCCTCCACTTT CASSLQGAFSPLHF
TRBD1 TRBJ1-5 TRBV30 NA TGTGCCTGCCGGGACAGGGGAGCACTATCTCTTCAGCCCCAGCATTTT CACRDRGALSLQPQHF
TRBD1 TRBJ1-2 TRBV25-1 few TGTGCCAGCAGTCCCGCCTGGACAGGGGCAGGCTACACCTTC CASSPAWTGAGYTF
NA TRBJ1-2 TRBV10-2 few TGCGCCAGCAGTGAGTCCGACAGGTCTGGCTACACCTTC CASSESDRSGYTF
NA TRBJ2-5 TRBV28 NA TGTGCCAGCAGCCCCTCGTCGACCCAGTACTTC CASSPSSTQYF
TRBD1 TRBJ1-1 TRBV5-5 few TGTGCCAGCAGCTCGACAGGGGTGGGCACTGAAGCTTTCTTT CASSSTGVGTEAFF